These 13 T cell receptor beta chains came from one sample sequenced in a study of blood T cell repertoires in COVID-19 (TCRdb year 2020). Receptor libraries were prepared by the immunoSEQ multiplex PCR assay. Sourced from immuneACCESS, this table was stored by TCRdb with only in-frame sequences that have V and J called. A share of the clones is absent; for the studies checked, an unresolved V gene accounts for under half, and the remainder has no known explanation. The sample records about 43,000 clones, about 80% of which are singletons. The ten largest clones capture more than 20% of the sample. The sample consisted of peripheral blood. The receptors stem from a woman aged 55 to 70 with acute or convalescent COVID-19.

This chain links TRBV27 with TRBJ2-7, with a possible D match to TRBD2 (5 bases). The V gene's germline CDR1 is MNHEY and CDR2 SMNVEV (reference sequence). This CDR3 has 14 amino acids. V lost 2 bases to trimming and J lost 4 bases, with 12 bases between them. In DNA form, the CDR3 reads TGTGCCAGCAGTTTACGAGGGATCAGGTACGAGCAGTACTTC. Protein: CASSLRGIRYEQYF.

This sequence joins TRBV7-8 and TRBJ2-7; 10 bases line up with TRBD1. CDR3 length: 15 residues. Germline V gives CDR1 SGHVS, CDR2 FQNEAQ. The V gene end was trimmed by 6 bases and the J gene end by 5 bases; junction bases not matched to a gene: 10. The chain's CDR3 is CASSRGTGDFHEQYF. DNA for the CDR3: TGTGCCAGCAGTCGCGGGACAGGGGATTTCCACGAGCAGTACTTC.

This sequence joins TRBV30 and TRBJ1-6; D is perhaps TRBD1 (5 bases). CDR3 length equals 16 residues. Germline V CDR1 and CDR2: GTSNPN, SVGIG (reference sequence). V lost 0 bases and J lost 0, with 9 bases in between. The CDR3 nucleotides read TGTGCCTGGAGTGTTTGGGGGGACTCCTATAATTCACCCCTCCACTTT. Protein sequence: CAWSVWGDSYNSPLHF.

The chain carries TRBV19 and TRBJ2-5; D possibly corresponds to TRBD1 (6 bases). The CDR3 consists of 15 residues. Trimming pared 3 bases from V and 5 bases from J, leaving 16 bases between. Germline CDR1 and CDR2: LNHDA and SQIVND (reference sequence). CDR3 sequence (DNA): TGTGCCAGTAGTATGGGTACAGGGCAGGGGGAGACCCAGTACTTC. It is translated as CASSMGTGQGETQYF.

V is TRBV7-9 and J is TRBJ1-2; D call uncertain. Trimming took off 1 base at V and 7 bases at J, with 19 bases between the two ends. Germline CDR1 reads SEHNR; CDR2 reads FQNEAQ (reference sequence). This CDR3 region has 16 residues. The CDR3 here is CASSLGVDLRGGGYTF. CDR3 nucleotides: TGTGCCAGCAGCTTAGGAGTTGACCTCCGGGGAGGTGGCTACACCTTC. The full variable domain, in which reference TRBV7-9 and TRBJ1-2 provide the parts outside the CDR3, is DTGVSQNPRHKITKRGQNVTFRCDPISEHNRLYWYRQTLGQGPEFLTYFQNEAQLEKSRLLSDRFSAERPKGSFSTLEIQRTEQGDSAMYLCASSLGVDLRGGGYTFGSGTRLTVV.

Notes on this clone: The sample contains more than one DNA sequence encoding this CDR3. The rearrangement links TRBV5-4 to TRBJ1-1; D ambiguous. Trimming took 0 bases from V and 1 from J, leaving 4 bases between them. This CDR3 is built from 13 residues. Germline V gene sequence: CDR1 SGHNT, CDR2 YYREEE (reference sequence). Written as DNA, the CDR3 is TGTGCCAGCAGCTTGGGAGGGAACACTGAAGCTTTCTTT. It codes for CASSLGGNTEAFF.

The chain has TRBV7-9 and TRBJ2-1; 7 bases map to TRBD2. Germline V gives CDR1 SEHNR, CDR2 FQNEAQ (reference sequence). V dropped 2 bases and J dropped 6; count of bases not matched to a gene: 4. This CDR3 is built from 14 residues. CDR3 in amino acids: CASSLTGTTNEQFF. CDR3 bases: TGTGCCAGCAGCTTAACCGGGACTACCAATGAGCAGTTCTTC.

The V gene is TRBV24-1, the J gene TRBJ2-5, with 8 bases matching TRBD2. The CDR3 covers 16 residues. V lost 4 bases, J lost 11 bases, and 17 bases stayed unmatched. From germline, CDR1 is KGHDR and CDR2 SFDVKD. The CDR3, as DNA: TGTGCCACCAGTGAGGCAATACCCGGGACTAGGGATATTCAGTACTTC. Protein: CATSEAIPGTRDIQYF.

The rearrangement links TRBV24-1 to TRBJ1-1, with TRBD1 identical over 10 bases. The ends lost 4 bases at V and 4 bases at J; junction bases unmatched: 5. The CDR3 covers 15 residues. CDR1 is KGHDR and CDR2 is SFDVKD in the germline V gene. CDR3 coding DNA: TGTGCCACCAGTGAGACAGGGGGCGAGGGCACTGAAGCTTTCTTT. It is translated as CATSETGGEGTEAFF.

This clone was seen a handful of times. The CDR3 bases are TGTGCCAGCAGTGAATTACTCTCCTACAATGAGCAGTTCTTC. It is translated as CASSELLSYNEQFF. The J gene is TRBJ2-1, the V gene TRBV2; D ambiguous. V was pared by 2 bases and J by 0 bases, with 5 bases between. Germline V gene lookup returns CDR1 SNHLY and CDR2 FYNNEI. The length of the CDR3 is 14 residues. Based on the CDR3 plus reference TRBV2 and TRBJ2-1, the full variable domain is EPEVTQTPSHQVTQMGQEVILRCVPISNHLYFYWYRQILGQKVEFLVSFYNNEISEKSEIFDDQFSVERPDGSNFTLKIRSTKLEDSAMYFCASSELLSYNEQFFGPGTRLTVL.

V is TRBV19 and J is TRBJ1-2; the match to TRBD1 covers 10 bases. The CDR3 has 17 amino acids. V was clipped by 5 bases and J by 4 bases; unmatched bases: 13. Looked up from germline, CDR1 is LNHDA and CDR2 is SQIVND (reference sequence). The CDR3 DNA is TGTGCCAGTAGTCCCTCGAACGACAGGGGGCAAAGCTATGGCTACACCTTC. This translates into CASSPSNDRGQSYGYTF.

The chain has TRBV19 and TRBJ2-1, with 10 nucleotides matching TRBD1. Per germline, CDR1 LNHDA and CDR2 SQIVND (reference sequence). The V and J ends lost 3 bases and 7 bases, in that order; junction bases with no gene match: 3. There are 14 residues in the CDR3. The DNA for the CDR3 is TGTGCCAGTAGTATGACAGGGGGCTATAATGAGCAGTTCTTC. It codes for CASSMTGGYNEQFF.

The chain joins TRBV7-9 to TRBJ2-7, with TRBD1 matching 7 bases. After removal of 5 bases from V and 0 bases from J, the junction contained 7 bases not matched to a gene. This CDR3 is built from 15 residues. The germline CDR1 and CDR2 sequences are SEHNR and FQNEAQ (reference sequence). The CDR3 DNA reads as TGTGCCAGCAGCCCGGACAGGATAGGCTCCTACGAGCAGTACTTC. Translated, it gives CASSPDRIGSYEQYF.